The sequence of this T cell receptor beta chain was determined in a study of blood T cell repertoires in COVID-19. At the level of the study: Samples of COVID-19 (acute and convalescent) were obtained from the United States, Italy and Spain. Sample material is recorded as cDNA or gDNA derived from T cells, B-cell-depleted T cells, or PBMCs.

Notes on this clone: Other nucleotide sequences in the sample specify the same CDR3.

Measured with immunoSEQ multiplex PCR; TCRdb has only the in-frame clones, and not every one. The sample has under 200,000 clones, roughly nine tenths seen once. Specimen: peripheral blood. The TCR comes from a woman between 65 and 79 years old with acute or convalescent COVID-19.

The CDR3 region has the DNA TGTGCCAGCTCACCCTCAACGGACACTGAAGCTTTCTTT. Amino acids: CASSPSTDTEAFF. The chain combines TRBV18 with TRBJ1-1; D not certain. Germline V lookup: CDR1 KGHSH, CDR2 LQKENI. The CDR3 consists of 13 residues. V lost 3 bases and J lost 3, with 8 bases in between.